Detailed here is one T cell receptor beta chain. Antigen: not known. Trimming left V 1 base short and J 6 bases short, with 20 bases between. Per the germline V gene, CDR1 is LGHNA and CDR2 is YNFKEQ. The length of the CDR3 is 17 residues. This sample was included in a study of OX40 agonist ivuxolimab in advanced cancers. Turning to the study itself: Clinicians treated patients with ivuxolimab, an agonistic anti-OX40 (CD134) antibody. Earlier treatment with anti-PD-1, anti-PD-L1 or anti-CTLA-4 was permitted, and 35% to 45% had received some.

The protocol was immunoSEQ multiplex PCR, while the TCRdb copy is restricted to in-frame clones and leaves out a portion. The data hold 89,000 or so clones, with 75% to 95% observed a single time. The study, taken as a whole, reports: Both CD4+ and CD8+ T cell populations in blood had undergone clonal expansion by week 6 at 0.1 to 3.0 mg/kg.

This specimen consisted of CD4+ or CD8+ T cells sorted from blood, obtained in a trial of the OX40 agonist ivuxolimab. The chain links TRBV4-2 to TRBJ2-3, with a tentative D call TRBD2 (6 bases). The TCR comes from an adult with an advanced solid tumor such as melanoma, head and neck, liver or kidney cancer. CDR3 in DNA: TGTGCCAGCAGCCAAGGCCAGGAGGGGTGGCTGTCGGATACGCAGTATTTT. This gives the protein CASSQGQEGWLSDTQYF.